These 27 T cell receptor beta chains came from one sample sequenced in a study of blood T cell repertoires in COVID-19. Sequencing used immunoSEQ multiplex PCR; TCRdb keeps in-frame clones, though not all of them. Among 350,000 to 400,000 clones listed, 88% were seen once. The sample was PBMCs or T cells enriched from blood (not recorded which). These receptors were obtained from a woman aged 18 to 35 who had recovered from COVID-19.

The V gene is TRBV24-1, the J gene TRBJ1-5; 8 positions agree with TRBD1. The germline CDR1 and CDR2 sequences are KGHDR and SFDVKD. J gave up 6 bases and V 3 bases, and 0 bases lay outside the gene matches. The length of the CDR3 is 13 residues. The CDR3 bases are TGTGCCACCAGTGATGACAGGGGTCAGCCCCAGCATTTT. It encodes CATSDDRGQPQHF.

The chain recombines TRBV6-5 with TRBJ2-5; a possible D gene is TRBD2 (5 bases). CDR1 is MNHEY, CDR2 SVGAGI, per germline. This CDR3 spans 15 amino acids. Trimming pared 6 bases from V and 2 bases from J, leaving 16 bases between. CDR3 protein: CASRVSGRSQETQYF. CDR3 DNA: TGTGCCAGCAGAGTGAGCGGTAGGTCACAAGAGACCCAGTACTTC.

The CDR3 DNA reads as TGTGCCAGCTCACCACTAAGGGGAGGCTACACCTTC. Its protein product is CASSPLRGGYTF. The V call is TRBV18, the J call TRBJ1-2; perhaps TRBD1 as D (5 bases). Germline assignment: CDR1 KGHSH and CDR2 LQKENI. V shed 1 base and J shed 8 bases, with 8 bases lying between them. This CDR3 is 12 amino acids long.

This clone was seen only once. The genes are TRBV19 and TRBJ1-1, with a weak D call TRBD1 (5 bases). Germline V CDR1 and CDR2: LNHDA, SQIVND (reference sequence). The CDR3 covers 13 residues. Trimming took 7 bases from V and 6 from J, leaving 15 bases between them. This CDR3 is CASNVGQSAEAFF. DNA of the CDR3: TGTGCCAGTAATGTTGGACAATCGGCTGAAGCTTTCTTT.

The chain is built from TRBV10-3 and TRBJ2-7, with 11 bases lining up with TRBD2. The CDR3 consists of 14 residues. J gave up 3 bases and V 4 bases, and 2 bases lay outside the gene matches. Germline CDR1 ENHRY, CDR2 SYGVKD. This CDR3 reads CAISGLAGGYEQYF. The DNA for the CDR3 is TGTGCCATCAGTGGCCTAGCGGGGGGCTACGAGCAGTACTTC.

This chain links TRBV5-4 with TRBJ1-6; D might be TRBD1 (6 bases). V dropped 5 bases and J dropped 9 bases, with 15 bases sitting between them. This CDR3 spans 14 amino acids. Germline CDR1 reads SGHNT; CDR2 reads YYREEE (reference sequence). CDR3 nucleotides: TGTGCCAGCAGGCCGACAGGCGGACGTTCACCCCTCCACTTT. Translating it yields CASRPTGGRSPLHF.

This clone was observed once. The V gene is TRBV10-3, the J gene TRBJ2-3; 9 bases are a match to TRBD2. Germline CDR1 reads ENHRY; CDR2 reads SYGVKD. J lost 6 bases, V lost 0 bases, and 7 bases had no gene match. The CDR3 is 16 residues long. The CDR3 bases are TGTGCCATCAGTGAGTCGGGTAGCGGGGGCGGGGATACGCAGTATTTT. Amino acid sequence: CAISESGSGGGDTQYF.

V gene TRBV25-1 combines with J gene TRBJ1-4; D ambiguous. The CDR3 extends over 13 amino acids. V was cut by 4 bases and J by 4 bases, with 7 bases left in between. CDR1 is MGHDK and CDR2 is SYGVNS in the germline V gene. The CDR3 loop is CASSAGYNEKLFF. DNA of the CDR3: TGTGCCAGCAGTGCGGGGTATAATGAAAAACTGTTTTTT.

This sequence joins TRBV5-1 and TRBJ2-3, with 14 bases lining up with TRBD2. CDR3 length equals 17 residues. V was clipped by 4 bases and J by 5 bases; unmatched bases: 9. CDR1 and CDR2 (germline): SGHRS, YFSETQ. This chain's CDR3 is CASSRDGLAGGLDTQYF. DNA of the CDR3: TGCGCCAGCAGCAGAGACGGACTAGCGGGGGGCTTAGATACGCAGTATTTT.

The chain joins TRBV10-3 to TRBJ1-2; D call uncertain. The V end was cut by 10 bases, the J end by 5 bases, with 17 bases between. CDR1 is ENHRY, CDR2 SYGVKD, per germline. The CDR3 has 13 residues. DNA of the CDR3: TGTGCCACGAAGACACGGGAGGAATATGGCTACACCTTC. This sequence encodes CATKTREEYGYTF.

CDR3 residues: CASSLVGTGGGYTF. In DNA form, the CDR3 reads TGTGCCAGCAGTTTAGTAGGGACAGGGGGTGGCTACACCTTC. The chain combines TRBV28 with TRBJ1-2, with 11 bases fitting TRBD1. CDR3 size: 14 residues. The germline CDR1 and CDR2 sequences are MDHEN and SYDVKM. The V and J ends lost 2 bases and 7 bases, in that order; junction bases with no gene match: 3.

The CDR3 DNA reads as TGTGCCAGCAGCCAAGGAGACAGGGCACTCTCTGGAAACACCATATATTTT. It specifies CASSQGDRALSGNTIYF. This rearrangement joins TRBV3-1 (or the pseudogene TRBV3-2) to TRBJ1-3, with 7 bases aligning to TRBD1. In germline, CDR1 is LGHDT, CDR2 YNNKEL (reference sequence). V trimming: 1 base; J trimming: 0 bases; junction bases outside the gene matches: 6. The CDR3 sequence is 17 residues long.

The J gene is TRBJ2-7, the V gene TRBV4-2; 10 bases align to TRBD1. J was trimmed by 5 bases and V by 4 bases; bases with no gene match: 11. The CDR3 extends over 16 amino acids. Germline values: CDR1 LGHNA, CDR2 YNFKEQ. The CDR3 DNA follows: TGTGCCAGCAGCCGGTCGGGACAGGGGAATTACAACGAGCAGTACTTC. This sequence encodes CASSRSGQGNYNEQYF.

The chain joins TRBV2 to TRBJ1-6; D may be TRBD1 (5 bases). The V gene's germline CDR1 is SNHLY and CDR2 FYNNEI. The V gene lost 4 bases and the J gene lost 9 bases, with 13 bases spanning the gap. This CDR3 spans 14 amino acids. CDR3 in DNA: TGTGCCAGCAGTGGGAAAGGGGATTCTTCACCCCTCCACTTT. Protein product: CASSGKGDSSPLHF.

This chain joins TRBV16 and TRBJ2-3; perhaps TRBD1 as D (5 bases). CDR1 and CDR2 (germline): KGHSY, FQNENV. V was shortened by 5 bases and J by 3 bases, with 15 bases between the two germline ends. This CDR3 has 15 amino acids. The CDR3 spells CASSFRVVGTDTQYF. The CDR3 DNA reads as TGTGCCAGCAGCTTCAGGGTTGTTGGTACAGATACGCAGTATTTT.

The V gene is TRBV7-3, the J gene TRBJ1-1, with 7 bases lining up with TRBD1. Germline assignment: CDR1 SGHTA and CDR2 FQGTGA. Germline trimming cut 2 bases from V and 2 bases from J; bases unmatched to any gene: 14. The CDR3 covers 18 residues. The CDR3: CASSLLQGNRDLNTEAFF. CDR3 coding DNA: TGTGCCAGCAGCTTATTACAGGGGAACAGGGACCTTAACACTGAAGCTTTCTTT. The whole variable domain, remainder taken from reference TRBV7-3 and TRBJ1-1, is GAGVSQTPSNKVTEKGKYVELRCDPISGHTALYWYRQSLGQGPEFLIYFQGTGAADDSGLPNDRFFAVRPEGSVSTLKIQRTERGDSAVYLCASSLLQGNRDLNTEAFFGQGTRLTVV.

The chain carries TRBV5-8 and TRBJ2-7, with 7 bases that match TRBD1. Germline lookup yields CDR1 SGHTS and CDR2 YDEGEE. J was trimmed by 7 bases and V by 2 bases; bases with no gene match: 15. This CDR3 is built from 16 residues. Here the CDR3 reads CASSFLGTDPQKEQYF. CDR3 nucleotide sequence: TGTGCCAGCAGCTTCTTGGGGACAGACCCCCAGAAAGAGCAGTACTTC.

This clone appeared once. V usage is TRBV24-1 and J usage is TRBJ2-3, with D perhaps matching TRBD2 (6 bases). The V end lost 3 bases, the J end lost 2 bases, and 11 bases lay between the germline ends. The germline V gene has CDR1 KGHDR and CDR2 SFDVKD. This CDR3 spans 15 amino acids. The CDR3 bases are TGTGCCACCAGTGATGCGGGATCCCACACAGATACGCAGTATTTT. Protein sequence: CATSDAGSHTDTQYF.

The chain recombines TRBV7-3 with TRBJ2-3, with TRBD2 matching over 14 bases. Germline V gene lookup returns CDR1 SGHTA and CDR2 FQGTGA. The CDR3 totals 18 residues. J gave up 0 bases and V 5 bases, and 7 bases lay outside the gene matches. The DNA for the CDR3 is TGTGCCAGCAGCGCCGGACTAGCGGGGGGCCGGAGCACAGATACGCAGTATTTT. It encodes CASSAGLAGGRSTDTQYF.

This chain links TRBV19 with TRBJ1-2; the match to TRBD1 covers 9 bases. Trimming removed 7 bases from V and 4 bases from J; junction bases left unmatched: 13. Germline V lookup: CDR1 LNHDA, CDR2 SQIVND (reference sequence). This CDR3 region has 16 residues. CDR3 in amino acids: CASTPRDRDRVYGYTF. As DNA, the CDR3 is TGTGCCAGTACCCCTAGGGACCGGGACAGGGTCTATGGCTACACCTTC. Filled out from reference TRBV19 and TRBJ1-2, the complete variable domain reads DGGITQSPKYLFRKEGQNVTLSCEQNLNHDAMYWYRQDPGQGLRLIYYSQIVNDFQKGDIAEGYSVSREKKESFPLTVTSAQKNPTAFYLCASTPRDRDRVYGYTFGSGTRLTVV.

The rearrangement joins TRBV6-4 to TRBJ2-5, with TRBD2 identical over 12 bases. V was clipped by 10 bases and J by 4 bases; unmatched bases: 7. Per the germline V gene, CDR1 is MRHNA and CDR2 is SNTAGT. The CDR3 consists of 14 residues. The CDR3 DNA follows: TGTGCCACACCTTCTAGCGGGGGGGGAGAGACCCAGTACTTC. Protein product: CATPSSGGGETQYF.

This chain uses TRBV6-5 with TRBJ2-1; 9 bases line up with TRBD1. Trimming at V came to 6 bases and at J to 4 bases, leaving 1 base not matched to a gene. The CDR3 runs 13 residues. Germline V gives CDR1 MNHEY, CDR2 SVGAGI. The CDR3: CASRDRGYNEQFF. The CDR3 region has the DNA TGTGCCAGCAGGGACAGGGGTTACAATGAGCAGTTCTTC.

The chain links TRBV19 to TRBJ2-7; D gene unclear. The CDR3 is 13 residues long. Trimming shortened V by 3 bases and J by 1 base, and 7 bases separated the two germline ends. Germline V gene lookup returns CDR1 LNHDA and CDR2 SQIVND (reference sequence). The CDR3 region is CASSMAVSYEQYF. The CDR3 DNA is TGTGCCAGTAGTATGGCGGTTTCCTACGAGCAGTACTTC. Full variable domain (missing parts from reference TRBV19 and TRBJ2-7): DGGITQSPKYLFRKEGQNVTLSCEQNLNHDAMYWYRQDPGQGLRLIYYSQIVNDFQKGDIAEGYSVSREKKESFPLTVTSAQKNPTAFYLCASSMAVSYEQYFGPGTRLTVT.

The CDR3 DNA sequence: TGTGCCAGCAGCCCCGGGGGGGGAGTCAAAAACATTCAGTACTTC. Residues: CASSPGGGVKNIQYF. This rearrangement joins TRBV7-8 to TRBJ2-4, with TRBD2 matching 8 bases. From germline, CDR1 is SGHVS and CDR2 FQNEAQ. J was trimmed by 3 bases and V by 5 bases; bases with no gene match: 6. CDR3 length equals 15 residues.

This clone was observed a single time. This chain links TRBV6-2 or TRBV6-3 with TRBJ2-7, with 7 bases that match TRBD1. J lost 3 bases, V lost 2 bases, and 13 bases had no gene match. Germline CDR1 and CDR2: MNHEY and SVGEGT. The CDR3 totals 17 residues. This CDR3 is CASSYRTGGLFFYEQYF. The DNA of the CDR3 is TGTGCCAGCAGTTACAGGACAGGCGGACTCTTTTTCTACGAGCAGTACTTC.

This clone was picked up a small number of times. This chain connects TRBV4-2 to TRBJ1-2; D gene uncertain. Germline V gene data show CDR1 as LGHNA and CDR2 as YNFKEQ. This CDR3 spans 15 amino acids. Trimming left V 0 bases short and J 8 bases short, with 16 bases between. CDR3 nucleotide sequence: TGTGCCAGCAGCCAAGAAGGGCGGGATTTAGGGGGCTACACCTTC. Encoded protein: CASSQEGRDLGGYTF.

Notes on this clone: This CDR3 is also generated by other DNA sequences in the sample. The chain is built from TRBV6-5 and TRBJ2-7, with TRBD1 matching 10 bases. CDR3 length: 15 residues. CDR1 and CDR2 from the germline V gene are MNHEY and SVGAGI. J lost 5 bases, V lost 5 bases, and 9 bases had no gene match. The CDR3 bases are TGTGCCAGCAGTCGTTCCCGGGACAGGGGCCACGAGCAGTACTTC. Its protein is CASSRSRDRGHEQYF.